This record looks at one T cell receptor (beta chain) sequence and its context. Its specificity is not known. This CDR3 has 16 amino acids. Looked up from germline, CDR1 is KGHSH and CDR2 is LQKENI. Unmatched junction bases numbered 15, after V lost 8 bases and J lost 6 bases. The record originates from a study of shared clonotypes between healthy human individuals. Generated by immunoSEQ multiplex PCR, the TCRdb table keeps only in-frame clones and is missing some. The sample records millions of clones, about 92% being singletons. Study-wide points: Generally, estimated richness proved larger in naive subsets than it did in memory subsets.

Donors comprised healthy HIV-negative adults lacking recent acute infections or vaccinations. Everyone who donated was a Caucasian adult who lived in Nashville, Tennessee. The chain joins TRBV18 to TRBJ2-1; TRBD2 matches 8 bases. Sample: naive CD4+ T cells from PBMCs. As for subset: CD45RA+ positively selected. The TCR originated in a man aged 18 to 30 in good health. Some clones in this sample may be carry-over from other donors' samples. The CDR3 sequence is CASLPRTLAGGNEQFF. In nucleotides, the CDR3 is TGTGCCAGCCTACCCCGTACTCTAGCGGGCGGCAATGAGCAGTTCTTC.